This is a list of T cell receptor beta chains from one sample in a study of shared clonotypes between healthy human individuals. This table comes from immunoSEQ multiplex PCR, and its TCRdb copy is limited to in-frame clones, with some not included. The sample consists of some 2.1 million clones, about 95% of them appearing once. Sequencing was carried out using naive CD8+ T cells sorted from blood. The receptors were sampled from a man in his late teens or twenties in good health. Both conserved end residues are part of each CDR3. The order of the fields is V gene, D gene, J gene, clone size, CDR3 protein, CDR3 DNA. A D gene is named only where the DNA matches it firmly. Not all rows give a size; the values are once, few, many and, for expanded clones, a class.

V gene: TRBV28
D gene: NA
J gene: TRBJ1-5
clone size: NA
CDR3 protein: CASSLFTTGQPQHF
CDR3 DNA: TGTGCCAGCAGTTTATTCACCACAGGTCAGCCCCAGCATTTT

V gene: TRBV13
D gene: NA
J gene: TRBJ2-1
clone size: NA
CDR3 protein: CASSFGERTEQFF
CDR3 DNA: TGTGCCAGCAGCTTTGGTGAAAGGACTGAGCAGTTCTTC

V gene: TRBV4-2
D gene: TRBD2
J gene: TRBJ2-7
clone size: once
CDR3 protein: CASSQTSGVVYEQYF
CDR3 DNA: TGTGCCAGCAGCCAGACTAGCGGGGTCGTCTACGAGCAGTACTTC

V gene: TRBV27
D gene: NA
J gene: TRBJ1-1
clone size: once
CDR3 protein: CASSVIGGDTEAFF
CDR3 DNA: TGTGCCAGCAGTGTCATTGGGGGGGACACTGAAGCTTTCTTT

V gene: TRBV28
D gene: TRBD2
J gene: TRBJ2-5
clone size: NA
CDR3 protein: CASSSSGGAYRETQYF
CDR3 DNA: TGTGCCAGCAGCTCTAGCGGGGGGGCCTATAGGGAGACCCAGTACTTC

V gene: TRBV5-1
D gene: TRBD1
J gene: TRBJ2-7
clone size: NA
CDR3 protein: CASSLSGTGIYEQYF
CDR3 DNA: TGCGCCAGCAGCTTATCCGGGACAGGGATCTACGAGCAGTACTTC

V gene: TRBV9
D gene: NA
J gene: TRBJ2-2
clone size: NA
CDR3 protein: CASSVAGTGELFF
CDR3 DNA: TGTGCCAGCAGCGTGGCCGGTACCGGGGAGCTGTTTTTT

V gene: TRBV4-1
D gene: NA
J gene: TRBJ2-7
clone size: NA
CDR3 protein: CASSQDLGGSEQYF
CDR3 DNA: TGCGCCAGCAGCCAAGATCTGGGGGGCAGCGAGCAGTACTTC

V gene: TRBV5-6
D gene: TRBD1
J gene: TRBJ1-1
clone size: NA
CDR3 protein: CASSIPGGPFPTEAFF
CDR3 DNA: TGTGCCAGCAGCATACCAGGGGGTCCTTTCCCCACTGAAGCTTTCTTT

V gene: TRBV7-9
D gene: NA
J gene: TRBJ1-3
clone size: NA
CDR3 protein: CASSSPESGNTIYF
CDR3 DNA: TGTGCCAGCAGTTCCCCGGAATCTGGAAACACCATATATTTT

V gene: TRBV6-6
D gene: NA
J gene: TRBJ1-1
clone size: NA
CDR3 protein: CASSDSLMNTEAFF
CDR3 DNA: TGTGCCAGTTCGGACAGCCTCATGAACACTGAAGCTTTCTTT

V gene: TRBV18
D gene: TRBD1
J gene: TRBJ2-7
clone size: NA
CDR3 protein: CASSPWGQDYEQYF
CDR3 DNA: TGTGCCAGCTCACCATGGGGACAGGACTACGAGCAGTACTTC

V gene: TRBV28
D gene: TRBD2
J gene: TRBJ2-5
clone size: once
CDR3 protein: CASSPAGLAGGETQYF
CDR3 DNA: TGTGCCAGCAGTCCGGCGGGACTAGCGGGAGGAGAGACCCAGTACTTC

V gene: TRBV7-2
D gene: NA
J gene: TRBJ2-1
clone size: NA
CDR3 protein: CASSMTRGSGPSVIF
CDR3 DNA: TGTGCCAGCAGCATGACCCGCGGCAGCGGTCCCTCCGTGATCTTC